This paragraph reports one T cell receptor beta chain. V dropped 6 bases and J dropped 3; count of bases not matched to a gene: 6. This CDR3 has 14 amino acids. Germline lookup yields CDR1 LNHDA and CDR2 SQIVND (reference sequence). This entry comes from a study of Ad26.COV2.S vaccination and SARS-CoV-2 variants. Across the whole study: The COV1001 Ad26.COV2.S trial arm included the donor.

Assay used: immunoSEQ multiplex PCR; TCRdb lists only in-frame clones, some missing. This sample has 350,000 to 500,000 clones, with 90% found just once. Treatment in this sample: around 19 received Ad26.COV2.S at low or high dose, single or two shots; 5 received placebo; per-sample allocation not given. Day 63 following the first vaccine or placebo injection was when the samples were taken. The sample was peripheral blood, taken in a trial of Ad26.COV2.S vaccine versus placebo. The TCR was taken from a person between 18 and 60 years old who received the Ad26.COV2.S COVID-19 vaccine or a placebo. The chain employs TRBV19 and TRBJ2-7, with 9 bases that match TRBD1. The CDR3 DNA reads TGTGCCAGTAGCCCGGGACAGGGTTTCTACGAGCAGTACTTC. Translated: CASSPGQGFYEQYF. Drawing the rest from reference TRBV19 and TRBJ2-7, the complete variable domain is DGGITQSPKYLFRKEGQNVTLSCEQNLNHDAMYWYRQDPGQGLRLIYYSQIVNDFQKGDIAEGYSVSREKKESFPLTVTSAQKNPTAFYLCASSPGQGFYEQYFGPGTRLTVT.